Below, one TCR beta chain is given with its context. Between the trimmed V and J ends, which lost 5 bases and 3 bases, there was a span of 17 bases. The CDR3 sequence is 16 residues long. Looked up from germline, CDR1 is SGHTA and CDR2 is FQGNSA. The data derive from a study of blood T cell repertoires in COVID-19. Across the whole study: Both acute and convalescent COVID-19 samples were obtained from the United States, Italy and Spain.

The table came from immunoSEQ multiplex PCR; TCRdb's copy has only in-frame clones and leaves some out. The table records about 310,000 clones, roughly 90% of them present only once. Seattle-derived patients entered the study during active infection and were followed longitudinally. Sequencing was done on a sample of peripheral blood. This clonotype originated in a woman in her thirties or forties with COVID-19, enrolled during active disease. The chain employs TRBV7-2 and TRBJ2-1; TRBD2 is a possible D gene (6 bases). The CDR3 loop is CASSPQSGEVYNEQFF. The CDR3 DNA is TGTGCCAGCAGCCCCCAATCCGGGGAGGTCTACAATGAGCAGTTCTTC.